One and the same sample provided the 32 T cell receptor beta chains below, sequenced in a study of T-cell memory formation after mild COVID-19. Via MiXCR, TCRdb re-called the 5' RACE reads, giving one row per CDR3 protein. The sample yields roughly 560,000 distinct CDR3 sequences, around 21% seen once. Sequenced input: PBMCs or a T cell subset sorted from them (not recorded which). These receptors were obtained from an adult woman who had mild COVID-19 (a few samples of this study predate the infection). Cell type and time point are not known.

This clonotype was seen a handful of times. The rearrangement links TRBV7-9 to TRBJ1-1; D remains unclear. CDR3 length: 15 residues. The germline V gene encodes CDR1 SEHNR and CDR2 FQNEAQ (reference sequence). Trimming took 1 base from V and 0 from J, leaving 9 bases between them. The CDR3 sequence: CASSLDAALNTEAFF. Here the CDR3 DNA reads TGTGCCAGCAGCTTAGATGCAGCCTTGAACACTGAAGCTTTCTTT.

J is TRBJ1-1 and V is TRBV19, with D perhaps matching TRBD1 (6 bases). The CDR3 contains 16 residues. CDR1 is LNHDA and CDR2 is SQIVND in the germline V gene (reference sequence). The germline V and J ends were trimmed by 1 base and 5 bases, with 17 bases remaining between them. The CDR3 region has the DNA TGTGCCAGTAGTATAGGAGGACAGTTATCCCATACTGAAGCTTTCTTT. It translates to CASSIGGQLSHTEAFF.

J is TRBJ2-5 and V is TRBV7-2; TRBD1 might be the D (5 bases). V lost 4 bases and J lost 2, with 17 bases in between. This CDR3 has 16 residues. Germline V gene data show CDR1 as SGHTA and CDR2 as FQGNSA. The CDR3 region is CASSSIAPTVQETQYF. The CDR3 DNA sequence: TGTGCCAGCAGCTCCATAGCTCCGACAGTACAAGAGACCCAGTACTTC.

In its sample, this clonotype was seen a few times. The chain joins TRBV7-2 to TRBJ2-3, with 10 bases fitting TRBD2. Germline V lookup: CDR1 SGHTA, CDR2 FQGNSA. After removal of 5 bases from V and 4 bases from J, the junction contained 9 bases not matched to a gene. The CDR3 totals 16 residues. The CDR3 bases are TGTGCCAGCAGCCGTCGGCGCGGGACTAGCGCAGATACGCAGTATTTT. Translating gives CASSRRRGTSADTQYF.

The chain has TRBV20-1 and TRBJ2-3; D gene uncertain. Trimming pared 1 base from V and 3 bases from J, leaving 11 bases between. Per germline, CDR1 DFQATT and CDR2 SNEGSKA (reference sequence). This CDR3 has 14 residues. The CDR3 loop reads CSARVGLSTDTQYF. The CDR3 DNA is TGCAGTGCTAGAGTTGGCCTATCGACAGATACGCAGTATTTT.

This rearrangement joins TRBV7-8 to TRBJ1-5, with 9 nucleotides matching TRBD1. V gave up 2 bases and J gave up 0 bases; unmatched junction bases: 8. This CDR3 has 18 residues. Germline V CDR1 and CDR2: SGHVS, FQNEAQ. The CDR3 here is CASSLTRDRVPSNQPQHF. CDR3 bases: TGTGCCAGCAGCTTAACTCGGGACAGGGTTCCTAGCAATCAGCCCCAGCATTTT.

The rearrangement joins TRBV10-2 to TRBJ2-1, with D possibly being TRBD1 or TRBD2 (5 bases each). This CDR3 region has 12 residues. Looked up from germline, CDR1 is WSHSY and CDR2 is SAAADI. V was clipped by 11 bases and J by 8 bases, with 16 bases between them. CDR3 sequence reads: CAGTAPRHEQFF. CDR3 coding DNA: TGCGCCGGGACCGCACCCCGGCATGAGCAGTTCTTC.

V and J are TRBV10-3 and TRBJ2-7; 12 bases are shared with TRBD2. After removal of 0 bases from V and 5 bases from J, the junction contained 5 bases not matched to a gene. Germline V CDR1 and CDR2: ENHRY, SYGVKD. The CDR3 loop spans 16 amino acids. CDR3 nucleotide sequence: TGTGCCATCAGTGAGTCGCCTAGCGGGAGGGGCGACGAGCAGTACTTC. It specifies CAISESPSGRGDEQYF.

A few counts support this clonotype. J is TRBJ2-4 and V is TRBV29-1; D uncertain. The V end lost 6 bases, the J end lost 0 bases, and 9 bases lay between the germline ends. The CDR3 is 13 residues long. The germline CDR1 and CDR2 sequences are SQVTM and ANQGSEA. The CDR3 coding sequence is TGCAGCGTCGAACACTTAGCCAAAAACATTCAGTACTTC. Translated: CSVEHLAKNIQYF.

There are a few counts of this clonotype. Germline is not matched at one junction end, which may reflect a read error. This chain connects TRBV7-3 to TRBJ2-1; 14 bases map to TRBD2. The CDR3 covers 13 residues. In germline, CDR1 is SGHTA, CDR2 FQGTGA. The CDR3 is CASSYGLAGGPVF. The DNA of the CDR3 is TGTGCCAGCAGCTACGGACTAGCGGGAGGCCCGGTCTTC.

The chain recombines TRBV7-6 with TRBJ1-2; D is unclear. Trimming took 0 bases from V and 4 from J, leaving 9 bases between them. In germline, CDR1 is SGHVS, CDR2 FNYEAQ. CDR3 length equals 14 residues. DNA of the CDR3: TGTGCCAGCAGCTTAGCGATCGACGGCTATGGCTACACCTTC. It is translated as CASSLAIDGYGYTF.

V usage is TRBV4-1 and J usage is TRBJ1-6; a weak D match, TRBD1 (5 bases). V gave up 5 bases and J gave up 7 bases, with 9 bases separating them. This CDR3 has 13 amino acids. Germline V gives CDR1 MGHRA, CDR2 YSYEKL. The chain's CDR3 is CASSSNRNSPLHF. The DNA of the CDR3 is TGCGCCAGCAGCTCCAACAGGAATTCACCCCTCCACTTT.

The rearrangement uses TRBV19 and TRBJ1-1; 7 bases align to TRBD1. This CDR3 is built from 14 residues. V lost 10 bases to trimming and J lost 0 bases; unmatched junction nucleotides: 8. CDR1 is LNHDA and CDR2 is SQIVND in the germline V gene (reference sequence). The CDR3 region has the DNA TGTGCCACCATGAAGGGGGCAATGAACACTGAAGCTTTCTTT. Protein sequence: CATMKGAMNTEAFF.

This clonotype was recorded a few times. This chain links TRBV28 with TRBJ2-7; D unclear. Germline-derived CDR1 and CDR2 are MDHEN and SYDVKM. CDR3 length: 11 residues. With 4 bases removed from V and 5 bases from J, the gap between germline ends came to 6 bases. CDR3 coding DNA: TGTGCCAGCAGTTGGTGGGACGAGCAGTACTTC. This codes for CASSWWDEQYF.

The V gene is TRBV7-8, the J gene TRBJ2-1; D remains unclear. The ends were cut back, 2 bases at V and 7 bases at J, with 9 bases in the middle. CDR3 length equals 13 residues. Germline assignment: CDR1 SGHVS and CDR2 FQNEAQ. The CDR3 DNA sequence: TGTGCCAGCAGCTTAACCGGTTGGAATGAGCAGTTCTTC. This gives the protein CASSLTGWNEQFF.

The chain recombines TRBV6-1 with TRBJ1-6, with unresolved D. Germline V lookup: CDR1 MNHNS, CDR2 SASEGT. The CDR3 runs to 15 residues. The germline V and J ends were trimmed by 1 base and 7 bases, with 11 bases remaining between them. For the CDR3, the DNA is TGTGCCAGCAGTGAAGTCGGTGTTATGAATTCACCCCTCCACTTT. Translation: CASSEVGVMNSPLHF.

The V gene is TRBV6-5, the J gene TRBJ1-4, with a tentative D call TRBD1 (6 bases). The CDR3 runs 13 residues. The ends were cut back, 5 bases at V and 5 bases at J, with 9 bases in the middle. From germline, CDR1 is MNHEY and CDR2 SVGAGI. The CDR3 sequence is CASSPQGNEKLFF. For the CDR3, the DNA is TGTGCCAGCAGTCCTCAGGGGAATGAAAAACTGTTTTTT.

This clonotype was seen a handful of times. V gene TRBV5-1 combines with J gene TRBJ2-7, with a tentative D call TRBD1 (5 bases). Germline V lookup: CDR1 SGHRS, CDR2 YFSETQ. V lost 2 bases and J 0 bases, leaving 12 bases between the germline ends. The CDR3 is made up of 15 amino acids. The CDR3 DNA reads TGCGCCAGCAGCTTACAGGCCAGTTCCTCCTACGAGCAGTACTTC. As protein: CASSLQASSSYEQYF.

DNA for the CDR3: TGTGCCACCAGTGACCCCGGACAGTTAACGGGAGATACGCAGTATTTT. Residues: CATSDPGQLTGDTQYF. V is TRBV24-1 and J is TRBJ2-3; D may be TRBD1 (6 bases). The length of the CDR3 is 16 residues. Germline V gene data show CDR1 as KGHDR and CDR2 as SFDVKD. Trimming removed 4 bases from V and 5 bases from J, with 18 bases in between.

This clonotype was detected only a few times. V is TRBV29-1 and J is TRBJ1-2; D is ambiguous. This CDR3 region has 12 residues. V lost 3 bases, J lost 2 bases, and 7 bases lay in between. In germline, CDR1 is SQVTM, CDR2 ANQGSEA. The CDR3 region has the DNA TGCAGCGTTGAGCTGGAGAACTATGGCTACACCTTC. Translated, it gives CSVELENYGYTF. Supplemented by reference TRBV29-1 and TRBJ1-2, the full variable domain reads SAVISQKPSRDICQRGTSLTIQCQVDSQVTMMFWYRQQPGQSLTLIATANQGSEATYESGFVIDKFPISRPNLTFSTLTVSNMSPEDSSIYLCSVELENYGYTFGSGTRLTVV.

This clonotype was counted a few times. The rearrangement uses TRBV18 and TRBJ2-1, with TRBD2 matching 8 bases. CDR3 length equals 17 residues. The germline V gene encodes CDR1 KGHSH and CDR2 LQKENI. Trimming took 2 bases from V and 5 from J; bases not matched to a gene: 11. The CDR3 nucleotides read TGTGCCAGCTCACCAATACTAGCGGAAGGTCCCAACAATGAGCAGTTCTTC. As protein: CASSPILAEGPNNEQFF.

This clonotype has more than one count but fewer than ten. The chain joins TRBV20-1 to TRBJ2-7; no definite D call. Germline assignment: CDR1 DFQATT and CDR2 SNEGSKA (reference sequence). This CDR3 is 12 amino acids long. V lost 3 bases to trimming and J lost 2 bases, with 8 bases between them. The CDR3 DNA reads as TGCAGTGCTAGGCCCCCCGCCTACGAGCAGTACTTC. Translation: CSARPPAYEQYF.

V is TRBV5-1 and J is TRBJ2-7; 9 bases are a match to TRBD2. CDR3 length equals 18 residues. Germline loops: CDR1 SGHRS, CDR2 YFSETQ. J lost 4 bases, V lost 3 bases, and 17 bases had no gene match. DNA for the CDR3: TGCGCCAGCAGCTCCGCCGGCCGACTTGCGGGAGGGCAATACGAGCAGTACTTC. Translating it yields CASSSAGRLAGGQYEQYF.

This clonotype was picked up a small number of times. This chain uses TRBV7-2 with TRBJ1-3; D remains unclear. This CDR3 spans 15 amino acids. Germline loops: CDR1 SGHTA, CDR2 FQGNSA. Deletions cut 0 bases from V and 8 bases from J, with 14 bases between. This CDR3 is CASSLASGIGYTIYF. As DNA, the CDR3 is TGTGCCAGCAGCTTAGCGTCGGGTATTGGGTACACCATATATTTT.

This chain uses TRBV7-9 with TRBJ1-1; tentative D call: TRBD1 (5 bases). V dropped 4 bases and J dropped 9 bases, with 15 bases sitting between them. Germline V gives CDR1 SEHNR, CDR2 FQNEAQ (reference sequence). The CDR3 is 13 amino acids. This chain's CDR3 is CASSSWFREKAFF. The CDR3 DNA reads as TGTGCCAGCAGCTCCTGGTTCAGGGAAAAAGCTTTCTTT.

The chain links TRBV2 to TRBJ2-3; maybe TRBD2 (5 bases). CDR1 and CDR2 (germline): SNHLY, FYNNEI. Trimming took off 0 bases at V and 8 bases at J, with 9 bases between the two ends. The CDR3 sequence is 13 residues long. The CDR3 DNA reads as TGTGCCAGCAGTGAAGCGGGCGAGGGTACGCAGTATTTT. Its translation: CASSEAGEGTQYF.

The chain couples TRBV18 to TRBJ2-7; 7 bases align to TRBD2. CDR1 is KGHSH and CDR2 is LQKENI in the germline V gene. V was pared by 0 bases and J by 7 bases, with 3 bases of the junction left unmatched. There are 13 residues in the CDR3. The CDR3 DNA follows: TGTGCCAGCTCACCACCGGTGGGAGGGGAGCAGTACTTC. It codes for CASSPPVGGEQYF.

V and J are TRBV7-9 and TRBJ2-5; weak D call: TRBD2 (6 bases). This CDR3 region has 14 residues. The V end lost 5 bases, the J end lost 4 bases, and 14 bases lay between the germline ends. Germline V gene data show CDR1 as SEHNR and CDR2 as FQNEAQ (reference sequence). CDR3 sequence: CASSRDPGRETQYF. The CDR3 coding sequence is TGTGCCAGCAGCCGAGACCCCGGGAGAGAGACCCAGTACTTC. Combining the CDR3 with reference TRBV7-9 and TRBJ2-5 gives the whole variable domain DTGVSQNPRHKITKRGQNVTFRCDPISEHNRLYWYRQTLGQGPEFLTYFQNEAQLEKSRLLSDRFSAERPKGSFSTLEIQRTEQGDSAMYLCASSRDPGRETQYFGPGTRLLVL.

This clonotype was detected many times. This chain links TRBV11-2 with TRBJ2-4; D gene unclear. Trimming stripped 1 base from V and 4 bases from J, with 14 bases between. Germline V gene lookup returns CDR1 SGHAT and CDR2 FQNNGV. CDR3 size: 16 residues. The CDR3 spells CASSLGALSSKNIQYF. The CDR3 region has the DNA TGTGCCAGCAGCTTAGGGGCGCTGAGTTCAAAAAACATTCAGTACTTC.

This clonotype was found a few times. The CDR3 is CASSLEKNQPQHF. In nucleotides, the CDR3 is TGCGCCAGCAGCTTGGAGAAGAATCAGCCCCAGCATTTT. The chain joins TRBV5-1 to TRBJ1-5; no definite D call. The CDR3 has 13 amino acids. The V end was cut by 0 bases, the J end by 4 bases, with 5 bases between. Germline V CDR1 and CDR2: SGHRS, YFSETQ. Drawing the rest from reference TRBV5-1 and TRBJ1-5, the complete variable domain is KAGVTQTPRYLIKTRGQQVTLSCSPISGHRSVSWYQQTPGQGLQFLFEYFSETQRNKGNFPGRFSGRQFSNSRSEMNVSTLELGDSALYLCASSLEKNQPQHFGDGTRLSIL.

This clonotype was counted between two and nine times. CDR3 coding DNA: TGTGCCAGCAGCCCAGGTCAAACCCTAGCGGGAGGGCCAGGGGATGAGCAGTTCTTC. Amino acids: CASSPGQTLAGGPGDEQFF. This chain links TRBV7-8 with TRBJ2-1; 12 bases agree with TRBD2. Germline values: CDR1 SGHVS, CDR2 FQNEAQ. The CDR3 runs 19 residues. V was clipped by 5 bases and J by 8 bases; unmatched bases: 19.

This clonotype was picked up many times. Here the CDR3 DNA reads TGCGCCAGCAGCTTGGGGGCCGGGGGGGCCTACAATGAGCAGTTCTTC. This codes for CASSLGAGGAYNEQFF. The V call is TRBV5-1, the J call TRBJ2-1, with 8 bases aligning to TRBD2. With 0 bases clipped from V and 2 bases from J, the junction kept 4 bases outside the gene matches. This CDR3 spans 16 amino acids. Per the germline V gene, CDR1 is SGHRS and CDR2 is YFSETQ.